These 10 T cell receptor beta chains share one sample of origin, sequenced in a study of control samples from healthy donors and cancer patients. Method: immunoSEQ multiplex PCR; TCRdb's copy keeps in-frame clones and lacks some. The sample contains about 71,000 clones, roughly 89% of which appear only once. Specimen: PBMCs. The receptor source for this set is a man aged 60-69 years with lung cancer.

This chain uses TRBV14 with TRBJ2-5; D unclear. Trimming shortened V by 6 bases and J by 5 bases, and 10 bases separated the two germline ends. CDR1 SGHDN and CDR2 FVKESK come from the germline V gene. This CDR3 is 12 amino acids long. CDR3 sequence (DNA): TGTGCCAGCAGTTTTGTGGGGGAGACCCAGTACTTC. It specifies CASSFVGETQYF.

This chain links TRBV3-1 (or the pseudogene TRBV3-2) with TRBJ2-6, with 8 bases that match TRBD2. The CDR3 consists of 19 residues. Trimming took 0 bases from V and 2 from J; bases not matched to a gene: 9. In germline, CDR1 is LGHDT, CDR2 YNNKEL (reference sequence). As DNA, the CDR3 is TGTGCCAGCAGCCAAGATTGGTTGGACGGGAGGGCTGGGGCCAACGTCCTGACTTTC. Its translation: CASSQDWLDGRAGANVLTF.

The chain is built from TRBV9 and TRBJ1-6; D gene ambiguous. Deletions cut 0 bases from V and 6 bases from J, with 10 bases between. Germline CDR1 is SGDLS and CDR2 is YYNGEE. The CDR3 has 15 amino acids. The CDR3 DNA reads TGTGCCAGCAGCGTAGGTCTACCCCTTAATTCACCCCTCCACTTT. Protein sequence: CASSVGLPLNSPLHF.

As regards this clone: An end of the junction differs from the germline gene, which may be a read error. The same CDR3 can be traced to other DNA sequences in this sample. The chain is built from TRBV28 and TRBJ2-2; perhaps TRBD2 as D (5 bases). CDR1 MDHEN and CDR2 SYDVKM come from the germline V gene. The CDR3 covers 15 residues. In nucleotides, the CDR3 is TGTGCCAGCAGTTTAACGGTGCCGGGCACCGGGGAACTGTTTTTT. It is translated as CASSLTVPGTGELFF.

The CDR3 loop is CATSDEAQGDTQYF. The CDR3 coding sequence is TGTGCCACCAGTGACGAAGCCCAGGGAGATACGCAGTATTTT. The chain links TRBV24-1 to TRBJ2-3, with D perhaps matching TRBD1 (5 bases). From germline, CDR1 is KGHDR and CDR2 SFDVKD. Trimming stripped 4 bases from V and 5 bases from J, with 12 bases between. The CDR3 totals 14 residues.

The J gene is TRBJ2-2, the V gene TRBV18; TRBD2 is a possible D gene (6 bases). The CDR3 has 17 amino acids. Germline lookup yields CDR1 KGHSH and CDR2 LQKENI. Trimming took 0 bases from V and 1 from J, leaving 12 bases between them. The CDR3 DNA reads TGTGCCAGCTCACCACCCGGGAGACCCGTGAACACCGGGGAGCTGTTTTTT. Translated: CASSPPGRPVNTGELFF.

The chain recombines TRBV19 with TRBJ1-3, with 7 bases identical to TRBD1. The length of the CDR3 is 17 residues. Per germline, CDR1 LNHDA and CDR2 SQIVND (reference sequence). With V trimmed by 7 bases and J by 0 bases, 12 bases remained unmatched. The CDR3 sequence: CASIGRTGYASGNTIYF. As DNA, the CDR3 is TGTGCCAGTATCGGTAGGACAGGCTACGCCTCTGGAAACACCATATATTTT.

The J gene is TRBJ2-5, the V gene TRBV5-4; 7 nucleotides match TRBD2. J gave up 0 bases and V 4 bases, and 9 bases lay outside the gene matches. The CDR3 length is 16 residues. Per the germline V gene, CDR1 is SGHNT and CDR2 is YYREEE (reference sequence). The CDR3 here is CASSLRYGGYQETQYF. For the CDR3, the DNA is TGTGCCAGCAGCCTTAGGTACGGGGGGTACCAAGAGACCCAGTACTTC. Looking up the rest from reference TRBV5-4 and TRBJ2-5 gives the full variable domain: ETGVTQSPTHLIKTRGQQVTLRCSSQSGHNTVSWYQQALGQGPQFIFQYYREEENGRGNFPPRFSGLQFPNYSSELNVNALELDDSALYLCASSLRYGGYQETQYFGPGTRLLVL.

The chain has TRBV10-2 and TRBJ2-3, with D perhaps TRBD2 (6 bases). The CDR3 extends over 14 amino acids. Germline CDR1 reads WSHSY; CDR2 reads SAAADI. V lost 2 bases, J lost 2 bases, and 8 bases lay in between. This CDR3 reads CASSERRDTDTQYF. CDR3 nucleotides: TGCGCCAGCAGTGAGAGGAGGGACACAGATACGCAGTATTTT.

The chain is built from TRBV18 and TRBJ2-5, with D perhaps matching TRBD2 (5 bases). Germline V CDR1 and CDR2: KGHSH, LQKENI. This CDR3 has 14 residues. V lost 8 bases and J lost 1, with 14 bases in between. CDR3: CASTREEGQETQYF. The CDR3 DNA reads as TGTGCCAGCACCCGGGAAGAGGGCCAAGAGACCCAGTACTTC.